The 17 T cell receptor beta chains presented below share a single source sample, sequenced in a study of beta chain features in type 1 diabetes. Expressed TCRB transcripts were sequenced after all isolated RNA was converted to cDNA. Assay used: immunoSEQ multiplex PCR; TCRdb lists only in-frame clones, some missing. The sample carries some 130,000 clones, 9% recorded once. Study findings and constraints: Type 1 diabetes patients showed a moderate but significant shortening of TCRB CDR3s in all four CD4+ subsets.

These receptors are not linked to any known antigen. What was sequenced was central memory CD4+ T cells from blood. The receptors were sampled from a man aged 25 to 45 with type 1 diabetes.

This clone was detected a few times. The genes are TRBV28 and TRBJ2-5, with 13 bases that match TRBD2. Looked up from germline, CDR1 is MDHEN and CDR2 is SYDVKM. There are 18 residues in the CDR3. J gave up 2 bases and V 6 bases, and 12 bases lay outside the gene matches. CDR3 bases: TGTGCCAGCAGCTGGGGGGTAGGGACTAGCGGGGTTCAAGAGACCCAGTACTTC. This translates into CASSWGVGTSGVQETQYF.

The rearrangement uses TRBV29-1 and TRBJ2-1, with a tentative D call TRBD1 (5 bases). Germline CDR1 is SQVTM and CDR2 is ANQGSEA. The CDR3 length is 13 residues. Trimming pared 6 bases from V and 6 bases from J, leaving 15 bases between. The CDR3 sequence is CSVLRDNSNEQFF. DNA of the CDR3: TGCAGCGTCCTCAGGGATAACTCCAATGAGCAGTTCTTC.

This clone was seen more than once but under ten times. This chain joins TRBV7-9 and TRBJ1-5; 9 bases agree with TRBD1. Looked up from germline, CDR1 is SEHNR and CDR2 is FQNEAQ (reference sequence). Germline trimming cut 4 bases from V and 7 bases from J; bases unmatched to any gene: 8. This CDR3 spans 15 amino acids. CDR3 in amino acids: CASSSGTGQGQPQHF. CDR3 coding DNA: TGTGCCAGCAGCTCTGGGACAGGGCAAGGCCAGCCCCAGCATTTT.

The DNA of the CDR3 is TGTGCCAGCAGTTCCCCAGGGGTGTCCTCCTACGAGCAGTACTTC. Protein product: CASSSPGVSSYEQYF. The chain couples TRBV6-5 to TRBJ2-7; D might be TRBD1 (6 bases). CDR1 is MNHEY, CDR2 SVGAGI, per germline. V was trimmed by 4 bases and J by 0 bases, leaving 13 bases between them. The length of the CDR3 is 15 residues.

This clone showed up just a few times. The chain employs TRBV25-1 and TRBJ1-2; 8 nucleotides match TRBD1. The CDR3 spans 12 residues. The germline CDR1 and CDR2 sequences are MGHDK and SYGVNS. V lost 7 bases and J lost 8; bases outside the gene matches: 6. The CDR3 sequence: CASKDRGEGYTF. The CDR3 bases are TGTGCCAGCAAAGACAGGGGAGAGGGCTACACCTTC.

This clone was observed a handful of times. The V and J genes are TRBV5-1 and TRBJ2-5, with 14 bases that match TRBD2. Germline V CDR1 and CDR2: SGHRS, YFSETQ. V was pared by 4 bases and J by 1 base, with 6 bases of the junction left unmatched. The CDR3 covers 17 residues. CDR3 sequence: CASSAGLAGGRQETQYF. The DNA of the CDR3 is TGCGCCAGCAGCGCCGGACTAGCGGGGGGACGCCAAGAGACCCAGTACTTC.

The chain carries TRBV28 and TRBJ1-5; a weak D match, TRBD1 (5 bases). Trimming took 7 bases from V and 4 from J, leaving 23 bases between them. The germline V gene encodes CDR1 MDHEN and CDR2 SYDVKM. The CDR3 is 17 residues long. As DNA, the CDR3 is TGTGCCAGCAAGTTCCGGAGGGGAAAGTCACGGAATCAGCCCCAGCATTTT. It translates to CASKFRRGKSRNQPQHF.

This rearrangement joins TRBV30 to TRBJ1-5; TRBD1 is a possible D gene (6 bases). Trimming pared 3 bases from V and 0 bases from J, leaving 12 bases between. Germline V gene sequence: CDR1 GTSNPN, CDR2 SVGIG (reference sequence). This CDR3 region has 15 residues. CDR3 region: CAWRADSYSNQPQHF. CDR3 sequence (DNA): TGTGCCTGGAGGGCGGACAGTTATAGCAATCAGCCCCAGCATTTT. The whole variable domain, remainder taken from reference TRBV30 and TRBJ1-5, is SQTIHQWPATLVQPVGSPLSLECTVEGTSNPNLYWYRQAAGRGLQLLFYSVGIGQISSEVPQNLSASRPQDRQFILSSKKLLLSDSGFYLCAWRADSYSNQPQHFGDGTRLSIL.

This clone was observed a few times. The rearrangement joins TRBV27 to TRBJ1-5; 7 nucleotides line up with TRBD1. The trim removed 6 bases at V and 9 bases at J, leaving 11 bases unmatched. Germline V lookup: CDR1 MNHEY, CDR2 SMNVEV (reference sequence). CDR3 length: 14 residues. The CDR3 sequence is CASRPGTDFWPQHF. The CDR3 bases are TGTGCCAGCAGGCCCGGGACAGACTTTTGGCCCCAGCATTTT.

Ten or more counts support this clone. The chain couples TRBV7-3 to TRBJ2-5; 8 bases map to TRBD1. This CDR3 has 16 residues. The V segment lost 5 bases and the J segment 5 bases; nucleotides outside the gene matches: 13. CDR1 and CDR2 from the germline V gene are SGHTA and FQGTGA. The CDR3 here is CASSLNGQGGAETQYF. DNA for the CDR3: TGTGCCAGCAGCCTTAATGGACAGGGTGGAGCGGAGACCCAGTACTTC. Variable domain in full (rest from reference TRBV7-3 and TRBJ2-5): GAGVSQTPSNKVTEKGKYVELRCDPISGHTALYWYRQSLGQGPEFLIYFQGTGAADDSGLPNDRFFAVRPEGSVSTLKIQRTERGDSAVYLCASSLNGQGGAETQYFGPGTRLLVL.

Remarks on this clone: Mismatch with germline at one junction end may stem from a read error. CDR3 DNA: TGTGCCAGCAGTCACCCAACCGGAGCCAATGAGCAGTTCTTC. This codes for CASSHPTGANEQFF. The rearrangement uses TRBV10-3 and TRBJ2-1; no definite D call. The CDR3 has 14 residues. Germline V gene sequence: CDR1 ENHRY, CDR2 SYGVKD.

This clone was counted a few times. The DNA for the CDR3 is TGTGCCAGCAGGGACAGGGGGGTTGTCACTGAAGCTTTCTTT. This sequence encodes CASRDRGVVTEAFF. This chain joins TRBV25-1 and TRBJ1-1, with TRBD1 matching over 10 bases. Trimming removed 6 bases from V and 4 bases from J; junction bases left unmatched: 5. This CDR3 contains 14 residues. The V gene's germline CDR1 is MGHDK and CDR2 SYGVNS.

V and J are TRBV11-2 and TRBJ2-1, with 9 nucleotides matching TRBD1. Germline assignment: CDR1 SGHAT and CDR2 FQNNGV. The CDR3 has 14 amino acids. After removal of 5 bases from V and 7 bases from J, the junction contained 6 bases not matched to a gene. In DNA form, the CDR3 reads TGTGCCAGCAGCCGGGACAGGGAGCGGAATGAGCAGTTCTTC. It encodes CASSRDRERNEQFF. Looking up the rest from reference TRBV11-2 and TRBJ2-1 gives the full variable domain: EAGVAQSPRYKIIEKRQSVAFWCNPISGHATLYWYQQILGQGPKLLIQFQNNGVVDDSQLPKDRFSAERLKGVDSTLKIQPAKLEDSAVYLCASSRDRERNEQFFGPGTRLTVL.

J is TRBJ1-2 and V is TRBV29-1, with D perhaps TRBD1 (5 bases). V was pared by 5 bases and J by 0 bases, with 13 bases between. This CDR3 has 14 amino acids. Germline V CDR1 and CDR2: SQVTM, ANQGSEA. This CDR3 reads CSVSRDLANYGYTF. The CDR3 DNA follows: TGCAGCGTTAGTCGGGACTTAGCTAACTATGGCTACACCTTC.

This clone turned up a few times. The CDR3 sequence is CASKPGQNTEAFF. The CDR3 nucleotides are TGTGCCAGCAAACCGGGACAGAACACTGAAGCTTTCTTT. V usage is TRBV7-2 and J usage is TRBJ1-1; D is perhaps TRBD1 (6 bases). This CDR3 region has 13 residues. Germline V lookup: CDR1 SGHTA, CDR2 FQGNSA. V lost 7 bases and J 1 base, leaving 10 bases between the germline ends.

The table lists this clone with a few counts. CDR3 coding DNA: TGTGCCAGCAGCTTAGCGAGTAGCGGGGTGAGCAAAGAGACCCAGTACTTC. Translating it yields CASSLASSGVSKETQYF. The V gene is TRBV11-2, the J gene TRBJ2-5; 8 nucleotides line up with TRBD2. Germline V gene data show CDR1 as SGHAT and CDR2 as FQNNGV. This CDR3 is 17 amino acids long. J was trimmed by 3 bases and V by 1 base; bases with no gene match: 10.

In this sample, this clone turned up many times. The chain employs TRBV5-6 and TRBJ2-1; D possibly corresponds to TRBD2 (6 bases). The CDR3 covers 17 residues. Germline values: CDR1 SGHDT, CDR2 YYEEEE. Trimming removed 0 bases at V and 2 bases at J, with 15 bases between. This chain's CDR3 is CASSLGLGGAAYNEQFF. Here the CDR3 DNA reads TGTGCCAGCAGCTTGGGGCTAGGCGGGGCTGCCTACAATGAGCAGTTCTTC.